Reported below is one T cell receptor (beta chain). Its matching antigen is unknown. The sample originates from a study of CD8 T cells in Susac syndrome. Findings and limits, study-wide: That the number of individuals in its TCR sequencing and HLA analysis was relatively small was acknowledged by the study.

Sequencing of TCR beta, carried out with a high-throughput approach, was applied to CD8+ and CD4+ T cells from the blood. The patients serving as multiple sclerosis controls were treatment-naive. They had stable or active relapsing-remitting disease and fulfilled revised McDonald criteria. The authors reverse transcribed roughly 0.5 to 1 ug RNA with random hexamers. The authors amplified TCR beta CDR3 across 54 Vbeta and 13 Jbeta using immunoSEQ multiplex PCR. One entry per CDR3 protein results from TCRdb running MiXCR on the immunoSEQ multiplex PCR reads. The sample lists hundreds of thousands of distinct CDR3 sequences; 95% were seen once. The sequence derives from a human donor with multiple sclerosis. The source material was CD4+ T cells from PBMCs.

CDR3 sequence reads: CASSLAEGSNQPQHF. As DNA, the CDR3 is TGTGCCAGCAGCTTAGCTGAGGGGAGCAATCAGCCCCAGCATTTT. V and J are TRBV7-2 and TRBJ1-5, with a weak D call TRBD1 (5 bases). V was trimmed by 0 bases and J by 1 base, leaving 7 bases between them. Per the germline V gene, CDR1 is SGHTA and CDR2 is FQGNSA. The CDR3 contains 15 residues. The full variable domain, completed using reference TRBV7-2 and TRBJ1-5, is GAGVSQSPSNKVTEKGKDVELRCDPISGHTALYWYRQSLGQGLEFLIYFQGNSAPDKSGLPSDRFSAERTGGSVSTLTIQRTQQEDSAVYLCASSLAEGSNQPQHFGDGTRLSIL.